The entry below gives a single T cell receptor (beta chain) sequence along with its context. The data belong to a study of T cell changes during pregnancy in multiple sclerosis. The CDR3 loop spans 13 amino acids. Germline values: CDR1 SGHTA, CDR2 FQGTGA. V shed 4 bases and J shed 8 bases, with 12 bases lying between them. TCRdb's table, derived via immunoSEQ multiplex PCR, lists solely in-frame clones and lacks some. Among over 35,000 clones listed, roughly 90% were seen once. This specimen was CD8+ T cells from peripheral blood mononuclear cells, taken in the first trimester of pregnancy. This receptor was identified in a female donor with multiple sclerosis, enrolled in a pregnancy study. The chain carries TRBV7-3 and TRBJ2-1; D perhaps matches TRBD2 (6 bases). The chain's CDR3 is CASSSRPGDEQFF. CDR3 DNA sequence: TGTGCCAGCAGCTCCCGCCCGGGGGATGAGCAGTTCTTC.